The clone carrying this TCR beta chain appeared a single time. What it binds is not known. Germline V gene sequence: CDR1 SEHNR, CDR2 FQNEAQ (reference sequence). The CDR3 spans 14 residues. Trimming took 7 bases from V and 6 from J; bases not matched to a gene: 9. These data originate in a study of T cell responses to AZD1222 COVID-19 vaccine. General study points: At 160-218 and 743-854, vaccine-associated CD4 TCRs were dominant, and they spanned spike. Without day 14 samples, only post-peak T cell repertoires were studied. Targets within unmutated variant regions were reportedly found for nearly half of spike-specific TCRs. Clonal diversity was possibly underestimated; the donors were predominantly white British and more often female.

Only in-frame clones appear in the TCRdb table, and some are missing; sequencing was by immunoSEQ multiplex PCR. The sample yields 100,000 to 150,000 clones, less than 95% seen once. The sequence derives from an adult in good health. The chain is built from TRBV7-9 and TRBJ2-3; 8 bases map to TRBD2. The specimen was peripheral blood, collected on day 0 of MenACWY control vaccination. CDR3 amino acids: CASTSGGGPDTQYF. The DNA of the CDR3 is TGTGCCAGCACCTCTGGCGGGGGGCCGGATACGCAGTATTTT.